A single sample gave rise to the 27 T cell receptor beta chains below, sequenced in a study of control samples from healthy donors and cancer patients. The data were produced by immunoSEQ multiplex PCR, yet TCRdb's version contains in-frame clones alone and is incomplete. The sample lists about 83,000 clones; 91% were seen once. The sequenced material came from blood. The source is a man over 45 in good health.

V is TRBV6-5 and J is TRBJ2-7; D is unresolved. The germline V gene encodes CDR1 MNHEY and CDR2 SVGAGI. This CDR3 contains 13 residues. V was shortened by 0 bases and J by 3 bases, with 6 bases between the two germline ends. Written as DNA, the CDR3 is TGTGCCAGCAGTTACTCCCTCAACTACGAGCAGTACTTC. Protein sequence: CASSYSLNYEQYF.

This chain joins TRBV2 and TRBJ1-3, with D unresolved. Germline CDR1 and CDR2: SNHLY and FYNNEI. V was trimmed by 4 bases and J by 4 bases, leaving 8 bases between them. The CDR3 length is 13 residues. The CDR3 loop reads CASSGGAGNTIYF. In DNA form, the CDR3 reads TGTGCCAGCAGTGGGGGAGCCGGAAACACCATATATTTT.

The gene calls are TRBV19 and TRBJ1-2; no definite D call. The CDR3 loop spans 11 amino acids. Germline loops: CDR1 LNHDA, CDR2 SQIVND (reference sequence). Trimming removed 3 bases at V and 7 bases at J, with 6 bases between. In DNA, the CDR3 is TGTGCCAGTAGTATGGGAGCTGGCTACACCTTC. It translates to CASSMGAGYTF.

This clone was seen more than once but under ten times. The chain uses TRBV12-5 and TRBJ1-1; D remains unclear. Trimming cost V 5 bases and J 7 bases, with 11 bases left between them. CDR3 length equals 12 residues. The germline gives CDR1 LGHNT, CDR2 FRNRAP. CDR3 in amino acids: CASGPRGIEAFF. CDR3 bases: TGTGCTAGTGGTCCGCGGGGTATTGAAGCTTTCTTT.

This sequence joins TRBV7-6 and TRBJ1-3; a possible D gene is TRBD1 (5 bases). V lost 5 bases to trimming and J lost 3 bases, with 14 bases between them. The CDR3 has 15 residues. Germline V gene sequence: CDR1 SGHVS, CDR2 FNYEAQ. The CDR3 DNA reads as TGTGCCAGCAGCCCTACTGGGACGCTTGGAAACACCATATATTTT. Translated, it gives CASSPTGTLGNTIYF. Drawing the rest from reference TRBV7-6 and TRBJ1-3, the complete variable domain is GAGVSQSPRYKVTKRGQDVALRCDPISGHVSLYWYRQALGQGPEFLTYFNYEAQQDKSGLPNDRFSAERPEGSISTLTIQRTEQRDSAMYRCASSPTGTLGNTIYFGEGSWLTVV.

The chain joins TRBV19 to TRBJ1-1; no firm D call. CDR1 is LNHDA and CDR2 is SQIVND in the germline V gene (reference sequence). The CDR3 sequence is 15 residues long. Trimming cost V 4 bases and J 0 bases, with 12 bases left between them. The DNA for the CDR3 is TGTGCCAGTAGTAATGGCAGGTCCTTGAACACTGAAGCTTTCTTT. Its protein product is CASSNGRSLNTEAFF.

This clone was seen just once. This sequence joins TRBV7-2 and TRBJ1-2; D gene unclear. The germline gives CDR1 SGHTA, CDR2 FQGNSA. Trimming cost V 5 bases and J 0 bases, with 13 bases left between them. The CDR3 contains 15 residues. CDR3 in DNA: TGTGCCAGCAGCGTAAGGGTTCGAGCTAACTATGGCTACACCTTC. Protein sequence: CASSVRVRANYGYTF.

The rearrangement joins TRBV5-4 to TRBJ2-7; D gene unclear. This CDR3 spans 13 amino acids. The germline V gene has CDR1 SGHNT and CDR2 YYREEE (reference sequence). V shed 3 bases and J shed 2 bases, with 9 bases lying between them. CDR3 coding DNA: TGTGCCAGCAGCTCACCGGGCCCCTACGAGCAGTACTTC. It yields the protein CASSSPGPYEQYF.

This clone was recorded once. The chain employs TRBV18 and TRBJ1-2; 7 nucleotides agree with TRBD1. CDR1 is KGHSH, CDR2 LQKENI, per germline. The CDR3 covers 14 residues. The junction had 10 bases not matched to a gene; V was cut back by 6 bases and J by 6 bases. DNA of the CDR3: TGTGCCAGCTCCCATCGACAGGGAGGGAATGGCTACACCTTC. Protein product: CASSHRQGGNGYTF. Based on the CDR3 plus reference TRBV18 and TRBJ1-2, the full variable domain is NAGVMQNPRHLVRRRGQEARLRCSPMKGHSHVYWYRQLPEEGLKFMVYLQKENIIDESGMPKERFSAEFPKEGPSILRIQQVVRGDSAAYFCASSHRQGGNGYTFGSGTRLTVV.

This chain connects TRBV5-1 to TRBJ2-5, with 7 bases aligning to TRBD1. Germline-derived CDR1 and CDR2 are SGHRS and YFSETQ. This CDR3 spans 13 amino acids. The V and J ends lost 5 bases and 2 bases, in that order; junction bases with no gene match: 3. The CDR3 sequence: CASRTGQQETQYF. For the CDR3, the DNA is TGCGCCAGCAGGACGGGACAGCAAGAGACCCAGTACTTC.

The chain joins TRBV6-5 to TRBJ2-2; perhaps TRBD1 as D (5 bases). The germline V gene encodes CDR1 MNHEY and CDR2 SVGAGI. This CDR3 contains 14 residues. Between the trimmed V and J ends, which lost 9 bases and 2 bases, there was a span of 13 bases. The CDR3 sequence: CASDQGTNTGELFF. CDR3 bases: TGTGCCAGTGACCAGGGCACCAACACCGGGGAGCTGTTTTTT.

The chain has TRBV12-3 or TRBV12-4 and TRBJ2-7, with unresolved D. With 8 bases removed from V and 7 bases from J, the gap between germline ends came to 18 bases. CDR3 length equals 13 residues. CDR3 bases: TGTGCCAGCGGGCCCCGACGGCAAGGGGAGCAGTACTTC. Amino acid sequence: CASGPRRQGEQYF.

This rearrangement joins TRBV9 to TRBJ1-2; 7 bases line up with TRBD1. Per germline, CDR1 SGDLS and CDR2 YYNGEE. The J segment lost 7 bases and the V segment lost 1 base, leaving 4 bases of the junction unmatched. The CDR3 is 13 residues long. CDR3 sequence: CASSVRQGVGYTF. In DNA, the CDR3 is TGTGCCAGCAGCGTAAGGCAGGGGGTTGGCTACACCTTC. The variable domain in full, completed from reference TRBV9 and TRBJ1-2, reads DSGVTQTPKHLITATGQRVTLRCSPRSGDLSVYWYQQSLDQGLQFLIQYYNGEERAKGNILERFSAQQFPDLHSELNLSSLELGDSALYFCASSVRQGVGYTFGSGTRLTVV.

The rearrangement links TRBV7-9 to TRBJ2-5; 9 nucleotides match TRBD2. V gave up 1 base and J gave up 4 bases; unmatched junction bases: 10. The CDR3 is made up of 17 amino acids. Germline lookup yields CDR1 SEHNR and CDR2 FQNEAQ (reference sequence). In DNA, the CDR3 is TGTGCCAGCAGCTTAGTACTAGCGGGCCCGGGTGGAGAGACCCAGTACTTC. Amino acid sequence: CASSLVLAGPGGETQYF. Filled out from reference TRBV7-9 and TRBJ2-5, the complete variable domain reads DTGVSQNPRHKITKRGQNVTFRCDPISEHNRLYWYRQTLGQGPEFLTYFQNEAQLEKSRLLSDRFSAERPKGSFSTLEIQRTEQGDSAMYLCASSLVLAGPGGETQYFGPGTRLLVL.

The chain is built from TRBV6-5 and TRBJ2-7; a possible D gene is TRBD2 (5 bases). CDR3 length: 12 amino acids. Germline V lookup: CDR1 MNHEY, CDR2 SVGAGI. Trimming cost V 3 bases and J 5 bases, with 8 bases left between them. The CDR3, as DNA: TGTGCCAGCAGTTATGAGGGAGACGAGCAGTACTTC. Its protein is CASSYEGDEQYF.

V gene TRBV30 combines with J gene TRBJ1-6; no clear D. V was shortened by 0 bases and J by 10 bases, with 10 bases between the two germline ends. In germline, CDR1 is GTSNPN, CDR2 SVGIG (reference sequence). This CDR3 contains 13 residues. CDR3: CAWSVLAGSPLHF. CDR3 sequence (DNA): TGTGCCTGGAGTGTACTGGCGGGCTCACCCCTCCACTTT.

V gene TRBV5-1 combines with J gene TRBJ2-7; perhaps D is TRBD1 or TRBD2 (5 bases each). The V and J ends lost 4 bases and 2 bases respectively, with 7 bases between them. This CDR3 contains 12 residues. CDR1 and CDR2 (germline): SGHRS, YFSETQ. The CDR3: CASSGTPYEQYF. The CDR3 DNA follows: TGCGCCAGCAGCGGGACCCCCTACGAGCAGTACTTC.

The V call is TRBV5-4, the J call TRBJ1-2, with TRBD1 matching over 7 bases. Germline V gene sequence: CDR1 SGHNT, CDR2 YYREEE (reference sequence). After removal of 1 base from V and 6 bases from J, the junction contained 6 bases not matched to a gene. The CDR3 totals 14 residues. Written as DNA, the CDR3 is TGTGCCAGCAGCTTGATAGGGGGCAAGGATGGCTACACCTTC. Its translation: CASSLIGGKDGYTF.

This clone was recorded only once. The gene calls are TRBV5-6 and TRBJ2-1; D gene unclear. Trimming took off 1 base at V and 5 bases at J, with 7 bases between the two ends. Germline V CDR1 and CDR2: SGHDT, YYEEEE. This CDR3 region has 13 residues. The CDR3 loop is CASSLFRNNEQFF. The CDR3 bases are TGTGCCAGCAGCTTGTTCAGAAACAATGAGCAGTTCTTC.

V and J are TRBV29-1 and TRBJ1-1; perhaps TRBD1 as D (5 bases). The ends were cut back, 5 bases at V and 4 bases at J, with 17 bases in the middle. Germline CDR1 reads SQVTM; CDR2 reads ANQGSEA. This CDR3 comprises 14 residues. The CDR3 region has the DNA TGCAGCGTTTCCCTCAGGGCGTCGGGCACTGAAGCTTTCTTT. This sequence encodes CSVSLRASGTEAFF.

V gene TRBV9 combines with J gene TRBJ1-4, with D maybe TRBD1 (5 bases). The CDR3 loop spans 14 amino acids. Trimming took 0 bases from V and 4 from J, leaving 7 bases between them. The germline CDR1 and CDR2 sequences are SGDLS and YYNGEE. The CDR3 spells CASSVGGDNEKLFF. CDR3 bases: TGTGCCAGCAGCGTAGGAGGGGATAATGAAAAACTGTTTTTT.

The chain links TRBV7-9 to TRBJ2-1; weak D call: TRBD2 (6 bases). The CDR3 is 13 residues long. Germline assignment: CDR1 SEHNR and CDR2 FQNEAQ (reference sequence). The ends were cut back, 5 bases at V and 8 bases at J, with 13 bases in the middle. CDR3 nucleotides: TGTGCCAGCAGCCCGGGACTGGGGTATGAGCAGTTCTTC. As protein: CASSPGLGYEQFF.

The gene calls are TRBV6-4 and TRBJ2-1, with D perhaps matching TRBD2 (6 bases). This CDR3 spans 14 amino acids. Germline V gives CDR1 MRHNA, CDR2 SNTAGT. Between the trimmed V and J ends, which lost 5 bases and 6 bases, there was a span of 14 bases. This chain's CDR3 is CASSPDPTSNEQFF. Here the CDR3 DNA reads TGTGCCAGCAGTCCTGATCCGACTAGCAATGAGCAGTTCTTC.

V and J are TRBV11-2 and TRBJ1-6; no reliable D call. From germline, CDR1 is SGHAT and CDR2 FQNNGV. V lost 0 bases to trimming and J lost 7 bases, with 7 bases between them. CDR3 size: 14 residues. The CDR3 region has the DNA TGTGCCAGCAGCTTAGATCGTGTCAATTCACCCCTCCACTTT. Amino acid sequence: CASSLDRVNSPLHF.

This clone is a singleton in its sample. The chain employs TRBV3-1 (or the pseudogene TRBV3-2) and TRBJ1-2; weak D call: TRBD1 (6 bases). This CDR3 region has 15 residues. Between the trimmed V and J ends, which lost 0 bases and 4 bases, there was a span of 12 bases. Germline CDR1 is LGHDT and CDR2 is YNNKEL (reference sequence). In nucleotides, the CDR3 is TGTGCCAGCAGCCAAGATAAGGCGGGGGCCTATGGCTACACCTTC. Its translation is CASSQDKAGAYGYTF.

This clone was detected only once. The CDR3 nucleotides are TGTGCCAGCAGTTACTCGGTGGGGCAAGAGACCCAGTACTTC. Protein sequence: CASSYSVGQETQYF. The J gene is TRBJ2-5, the V gene TRBV6-6; D remains ambiguous. This CDR3 has 14 residues. V was shortened by 0 bases and J by 2 bases, with 7 bases between the two germline ends. CDR1 is MNHNY and CDR2 is SVGAGI in the germline V gene (reference sequence).

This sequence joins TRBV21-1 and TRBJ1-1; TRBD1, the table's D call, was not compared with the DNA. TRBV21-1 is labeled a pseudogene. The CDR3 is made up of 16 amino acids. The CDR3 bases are TGTGCCAGCAGCAAAGCGCGGCAGGGACAGCCCACTGAAGCTTTCTTT. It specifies CASSKARQGQPTEAFF.